This entry lists 29 T cell receptor beta chains sequenced from one sample in a study of T cell changes during pregnancy in multiple sclerosis. Clones were sequenced by immunoSEQ multiplex PCR, and TCRdb holds only the in-frame ones, with some missing. The table includes approximately 93,000 clones, 85% to 95% detected once. The source was peripheral blood, collected before pregnancy. The receptor set was obtained from a female donor with multiple sclerosis, enrolled in a pregnancy study.

The genes are TRBV18 and TRBJ1-2; weak D call: TRBD1 (6 bases). CDR3 length: 16 residues. V dropped 4 bases and J dropped 2 bases, with 17 bases sitting between them. CDR1 is KGHSH and CDR2 is LQKENI in the germline V gene. The CDR3 DNA is TGTGCCAGCTCACACGAACGACAGGTTCCAAACTATGGCTACACCTTC. Protein: CASSHERQVPNYGYTF.

This chain joins TRBV2 and TRBJ2-2; 11 bases fit TRBD1. Germline CDR1 and CDR2: SNHLY and FYNNEI. Trimming cost V 6 bases and J 0 bases; bases outside gene matches: 0. The CDR3 length is 15 residues. The chain's CDR3 is CASRGQGANTGELFF. CDR3 DNA: TGTGCCAGCAGGGGACAGGGGGCGAACACCGGGGAGCTGTTTTTT. Variable domain in full (rest from reference TRBV2 and TRBJ2-2): EPEVTQTPSHQVTQMGQEVILRCVPISNHLYFYWYRQILGQKVEFLVSFYNNEISEKSEIFDDQFSVERPDGSNFTLKIRSTKLEDSAMYFCASRGQGANTGELFFGEGSRLTVL.

The rearrangement joins TRBV7-2 to TRBJ2-1; a possible D gene is TRBD2 (6 bases). This CDR3 region has 15 residues. Looked up from germline, CDR1 is SGHTA and CDR2 is FQGNSA. Deletions cut 0 bases from V and 4 bases from J, with 10 bases between. CDR3 amino acids: CASSLAPGLYNEQFF. Here the CDR3 DNA reads TGTGCCAGCAGCTTAGCCCCGGGACTGTACAATGAGCAGTTCTTC.

The genes are TRBV5-8 and TRBJ2-7; the D gene is possibly TRBD1 (6 bases). The CDR3 loop spans 13 amino acids. Between the trimmed V and J ends, which lost 5 bases and 3 bases, there was a span of 12 bases. In germline, CDR1 is SGHTS, CDR2 YDEGEE. CDR3 loop: CASRIQGIYEQYF. In DNA form, the CDR3 reads TGTGCCAGCAGGATACAGGGAATCTACGAGCAGTACTTC.

The chain links TRBV9 to TRBJ2-3; 10 nucleotides match TRBD2. With 4 bases clipped from V and 3 bases from J, the junction kept 8 bases outside the gene matches. The CDR3 totals 16 residues. CDR1 SGDLS and CDR2 YYNGEE come from the germline V gene. Written as DNA, the CDR3 is TGTGCCAGCAGCTTTTCCGGGACTAGCGTTACAGATACGCAGTATTTT. Its translation is CASSFSGTSVTDTQYF.

DNA of the CDR3: TGCGCCAGCAGCCAATCCCCCCAGGCAGGGCTTGAAGCTTTCTTT. Translation: CASSQSPQAGLEAFF. V is TRBV4-1 and J is TRBJ1-1, with D possibly being TRBD1 (5 bases). Trimming left V 2 bases short and J 7 bases short, with 17 bases between. This CDR3 is built from 15 residues. CDR1 and CDR2 (germline): MGHRA, YSYEKL.

The CDR3 is CAWSGQRQYF. Here the CDR3 DNA reads TGTGCCTGGAGCGGACAGCGGCAGTACTTC. V usage is TRBV30 and J usage is TRBJ2-5, with a weak D call TRBD1 (6 bases). Trimming pared 3 bases from V and 11 bases from J, leaving 10 bases between. Germline values: CDR1 GTSNPN, CDR2 SVGIG (reference sequence). The CDR3 spans 10 residues. Using reference TRBV30 and TRBJ2-5 for the parts outside the CDR3, the full variable domain is SQTIHQWPATLVQPVGSPLSLECTVEGTSNPNLYWYRQAAGRGLQLLFYSVGIGQISSEVPQNLSASRPQDRQFILSSKKLLLSDSGFYLCAWSGQRQYFGPGTRLLVL.

This chain's CDR3 is CASSLRQGSNTGELFF. As DNA, the CDR3 is TGCGCCAGCAGCCTAAGACAGGGATCGAACACCGGGGAGCTGTTTTTT. The chain combines TRBV4-1 with TRBJ2-2; 7 nucleotides match TRBD1. The CDR3 totals 16 residues. The germline V gene has CDR1 MGHRA and CDR2 YSYEKL. Trimming at V came to 4 bases and at J to 0 bases, leaving 5 bases not matched to a gene.

The chain links TRBV7-9 to TRBJ2-1; 10 nucleotides match TRBD2. CDR1 SEHNR and CDR2 FQNEAQ come from the germline V gene (reference sequence). CDR3 length equals 15 residues. Trimming removed 6 bases from V and 4 bases from J; junction bases left unmatched: 6. The chain's CDR3 is CASSYSGRRYNEQFF. CDR3 sequence (DNA): TGTGCCAGCAGTTATAGCGGGAGGAGGTACAATGAGCAGTTCTTC.

The chain carries TRBV19 and TRBJ1-5; the D is unclear. From germline, CDR1 is LNHDA and CDR2 SQIVND (reference sequence). The CDR3 is 15 residues long. V was clipped by 7 bases and J by 5 bases, with 18 bases between them. CDR3 residues: CASTRKSDSYQPQHF. DNA of the CDR3: TGTGCCAGTACACGCAAGTCGGACTCCTATCAGCCCCAGCATTTT.

The chain is built from TRBV14 and TRBJ2-7; 7 nucleotides match TRBD2. The CDR3 runs 14 residues. J was trimmed by 4 bases and V by 1 base; bases with no gene match: 4. CDR1 and CDR2 (germline): SGHDN, FVKESK. The CDR3 DNA reads as TGTGCCAGCAGCCAAGGGCGGGGGTTGTACGAGCAGTACTTC. This sequence encodes CASSQGRGLYEQYF.

The chain links TRBV25-1 to TRBJ2-1; no definite D call. Looked up from germline, CDR1 is MGHDK and CDR2 is SYGVNS. The CDR3 covers 14 residues. The V and J ends lost 2 bases and 5 bases respectively, with 10 bases between them. The chain's CDR3 is CASSELGTDNEQFF. For the CDR3, the DNA is TGTGCCAGCAGTGAACTGGGTACAGACAATGAGCAGTTCTTC.

A few counts support this clone. The chain links TRBV5-4 to TRBJ1-1; D is unresolved. This CDR3 is 12 amino acids long. V was shortened by 4 bases and J by 1 base, with 5 bases between the two germline ends. CDR1 is SGHNT, CDR2 YYREEE, per germline (reference sequence). This CDR3 is CASSAGNTEAFF. The CDR3 bases are TGTGCCAGCAGCGCAGGGAACACTGAAGCTTTCTTT.

The chain is built from TRBV7-3 and TRBJ2-3, with D perhaps TRBD1 (6 bases). Germline V gene data show CDR1 as SGHTA and CDR2 as FQGTGA. V dropped 1 base and J dropped 6 bases, with 8 bases sitting between them. The CDR3 has 13 residues. The CDR3 reads CASSLIRGDTQYF. CDR3 DNA: TGTGCCAGCAGCTTAATTAGGGGGGATACGCAGTATTTT.

The V gene is TRBV6-1, the J gene TRBJ1-5, with TRBD1 matching 7 bases. Germline V lookup: CDR1 MNHNS, CDR2 SASEGT. This CDR3 has 14 amino acids. V trimming: 8 bases; J trimming: 2 bases; junction bases outside the gene matches: 6. As DNA, the CDR3 is TGTGCCAGCTCCGGGACAGCGGGCAATCAGCCCCAGCATTTT. Translated: CASSGTAGNQPQHF.

J is TRBJ2-2 and V is TRBV28, with 7 bases fitting TRBD2. Per germline, CDR1 MDHEN and CDR2 SYDVKM. Losses at the gene ends were 2 bases for V and 2 bases for J; bases not matched to a gene: 5. The CDR3 is made up of 16 amino acids. In nucleotides, the CDR3 is TGTGCCAGCAGTTTACCCAGCGGGATAAACACCGGGGAGCTGTTTTTT. It yields the protein CASSLPSGINTGELFF.

This clone has only a few counts. The chain employs TRBV19 and TRBJ1-6; D might be TRBD1 (5 bases). Germline CDR1 and CDR2: LNHDA and SQIVND (reference sequence). V was shortened by 7 bases and J by 10 bases, with 14 bases between the two germline ends. The CDR3 totals 13 residues. CDR3 sequence: CASIGQGQSPLHF. The CDR3 DNA is TGTGCCAGTATTGGGCAGGGTCAATCACCCCTCCACTTT.

The chain recombines TRBV7-9 with TRBJ2-4; D is undetermined. With 0 bases removed from V and 9 bases from J, the gap between germline ends came to 6 bases. Per germline, CDR1 SEHNR and CDR2 FQNEAQ (reference sequence). The CDR3 covers 12 residues. In DNA form, the CDR3 reads TGTGCCAGCAGCTTAGCCCGCGGCATTCAGTACTTC. Residues: CASSLARGIQYF.

This clone is a singleton in its sample. This sequence joins TRBV11-2 and TRBJ2-7; 10 bases align to TRBD2. Germline V gene data show CDR1 as SGHAT and CDR2 as FQNNGV. CDR3 size: 15 residues. Trimming removed 4 bases from V and 0 bases from J; junction bases left unmatched: 3. The CDR3 DNA sequence: TGTGCCAGCAGCTACTCTAGCGGGAGCTCCTACGAGCAGTACTTC. It codes for CASSYSSGSSYEQYF.

Only a few counts were recorded for this clone. The J gene is TRBJ2-5, the V gene TRBV7-3; 10 positions match TRBD2. V lost 5 bases, J lost 11 bases, and 5 bases stayed unmatched. The V gene's germline CDR1 is SGHTA and CDR2 FQGTGA. The CDR3 is made up of 12 amino acids. The chain's CDR3 is CASSRAGGPQYF. As DNA, the CDR3 is TGTGCCAGCAGCAGAGCGGGAGGGCCACAGTACTTC.

The chain carries TRBV19 and TRBJ1-4; 8 nucleotides match TRBD1. V gave up 7 bases and J gave up 4 bases; unmatched junction bases: 5. The CDR3 extends over 14 amino acids. Germline values: CDR1 LNHDA, CDR2 SQIVND (reference sequence). The CDR3: CASTTGGVNEKLFF. As DNA, the CDR3 is TGTGCCAGTACCACAGGGGGAGTTAATGAAAAACTGTTTTTT.

The chain recombines TRBV28 with TRBJ2-7; the D gene is possibly TRBD1 (6 bases). This CDR3 is built from 15 residues. V lost 3 bases to trimming and J lost 5 bases, with 17 bases between them. Germline assignment: CDR1 MDHEN and CDR2 SYDVKM. The CDR3 sequence: CASSFSGQAPHEQYF. CDR3 nucleotide sequence: TGTGCCAGCAGTTTCTCGGGACAAGCCCCACACGAGCAGTACTTC.

J is TRBJ2-7 and V is TRBV7-8; 8 bases align to TRBD1. This CDR3 is 14 amino acids long. The V gene's germline CDR1 is SGHVS and CDR2 FQNEAQ. After removal of 5 bases from V and 3 bases from J, the junction contained 6 bases not matched to a gene. CDR3 residues: CASSQNGQGYEQYF. CDR3 coding DNA: TGTGCCAGCAGCCAAAACGGACAGGGCTACGAGCAGTACTTC.

V gene TRBV2 combines with J gene TRBJ2-1; 9 bases fit TRBD1. Germline V gene data show CDR1 as SNHLY and CDR2 as FYNNEI. V dropped 4 bases and J dropped 6; count of bases not matched to a gene: 7. This CDR3 region has 15 residues. The CDR3 spells CASSGPGQGFNEQFF. The CDR3 DNA reads TGTGCCAGCAGTGGACCGGGACAGGGCTTCAATGAGCAGTTCTTC.

The V and J genes are TRBV4-1 and TRBJ2-1; the D gene is possibly TRBD1 (5 bases). Germline V gene data show CDR1 as MGHRA and CDR2 as YSYEKL. The CDR3 contains 15 residues. V was cut by 3 bases and J by 0 bases, with 9 bases left in between. The chain's CDR3 is CASSQTVSSYNEQFF. In DNA form, the CDR3 reads TGCGCCAGCAGCCAGACAGTAAGCTCCTACAATGAGCAGTTCTTC.

The chain has TRBV27 and TRBJ2-1; 11 bases fit TRBD2. Germline-derived CDR1 and CDR2 are MNHEY and SMNVEV (reference sequence). The V segment lost 3 bases and the J segment 5 bases; nucleotides outside the gene matches: 9. This CDR3 is built from 17 residues. The DNA of the CDR3 is TGTGCCAGCAGTTTCTGGAAAACTAGCGGGAGTGACAATGAGCAGTTCTTC. Residues: CASSFWKTSGSDNEQFF.

The chain uses TRBV28 and TRBJ1-5; TRBD1 matches 8 bases. The CDR3 runs 17 residues. V dropped 3 bases and J dropped 7; count of bases not matched to a gene: 14. Per germline, CDR1 MDHEN and CDR2 SYDVKM. The CDR3, as DNA: TGTGCCAGCAGTTTTGGGGAGCGCAGGGGGCGAGGGCAGCCCCAGCATTTT. This encodes CASSFGERRGRGQPQHF.

The chain combines TRBV7-9 with TRBJ2-1; 14 bases fit TRBD2. V lost 4 bases, J lost 4 bases, and 6 bases stayed unmatched. The CDR3 has 17 residues. Germline V gene sequence: CDR1 SEHNR, CDR2 FQNEAQ (reference sequence). CDR3: CASSSGLAGEVYNEQFF. The CDR3 coding sequence is TGTGCCAGCAGCTCGGGACTAGCGGGAGAGGTGTACAATGAGCAGTTCTTC.

The rearrangement links TRBV5-4 to TRBJ2-1; 10 nucleotides line up with TRBD2. The CDR3 has 16 amino acids. The V gene end was trimmed by 4 bases and the J gene end by 7 bases; junction bases not matched to a gene: 11. Germline CDR1 reads SGHNT; CDR2 reads YYREEE (reference sequence). The CDR3 DNA sequence: TGTGCCAGCAGCCCGCCGATCCTAGCGGGAGAGAATGAGCAGTTCTTC. Translation: CASSPPILAGENEQFF.